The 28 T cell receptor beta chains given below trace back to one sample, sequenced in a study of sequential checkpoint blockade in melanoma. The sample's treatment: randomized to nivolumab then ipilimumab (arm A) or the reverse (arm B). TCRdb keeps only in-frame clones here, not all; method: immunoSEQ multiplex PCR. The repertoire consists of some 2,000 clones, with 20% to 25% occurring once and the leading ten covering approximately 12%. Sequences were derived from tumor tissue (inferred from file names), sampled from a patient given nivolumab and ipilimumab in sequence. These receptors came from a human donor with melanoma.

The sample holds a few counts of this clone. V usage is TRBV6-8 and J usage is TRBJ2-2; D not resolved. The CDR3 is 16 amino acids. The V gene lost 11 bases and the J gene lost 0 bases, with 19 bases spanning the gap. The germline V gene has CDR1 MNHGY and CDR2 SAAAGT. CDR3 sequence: CAGKDGKIANTGELFF. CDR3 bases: TGTGCCGGTAAAGACGGTAAGATAGCGAACACCGGGGAGCTGTTTTTT.

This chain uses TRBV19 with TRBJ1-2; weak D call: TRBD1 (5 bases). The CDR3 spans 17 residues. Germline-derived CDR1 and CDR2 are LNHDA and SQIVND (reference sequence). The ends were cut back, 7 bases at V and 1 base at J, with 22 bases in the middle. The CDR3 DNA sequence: TGTGCCAGTATTCCCGTTCATTCCAGGGAGGGTAACTATGGCTACACCTTC. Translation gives CASIPVHSREGNYGYTF.

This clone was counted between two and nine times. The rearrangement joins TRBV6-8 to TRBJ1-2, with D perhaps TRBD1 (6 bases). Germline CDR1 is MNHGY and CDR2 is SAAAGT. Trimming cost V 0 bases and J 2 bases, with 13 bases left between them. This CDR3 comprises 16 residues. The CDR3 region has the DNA TGTGCCAGCAGTTACTCCCACAGGGATGCGAACTATGGCTACACCTTC. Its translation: CASSYSHRDANYGYTF.

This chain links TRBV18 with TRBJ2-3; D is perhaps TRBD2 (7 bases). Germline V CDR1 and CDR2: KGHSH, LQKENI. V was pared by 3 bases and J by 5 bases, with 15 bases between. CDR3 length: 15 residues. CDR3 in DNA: TGTGCCAGCTCACCCGTTGGGGGGGCCGGAGATACGCAGTATTTT. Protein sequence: CASSPVGGAGDTQYF. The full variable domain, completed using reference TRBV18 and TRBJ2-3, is NAGVMQNPRHLVRRRGQEARLRCSPMKGHSHVYWYRQLPEEGLKFMVYLQKENIIDESGMPKERFSAEFPKEGPSILRIQQVVRGDSAAYFCASSPVGGAGDTQYFGPGTRLTVL.

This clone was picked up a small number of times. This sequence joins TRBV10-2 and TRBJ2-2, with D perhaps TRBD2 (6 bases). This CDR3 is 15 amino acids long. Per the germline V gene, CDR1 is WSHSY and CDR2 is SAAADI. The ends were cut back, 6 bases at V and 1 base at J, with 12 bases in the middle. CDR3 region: CASRAGPQNTGELFF. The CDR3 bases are TGCGCCAGCAGGGCGGGACCCCAGAACACCGGGGAGCTGTTTTTT.

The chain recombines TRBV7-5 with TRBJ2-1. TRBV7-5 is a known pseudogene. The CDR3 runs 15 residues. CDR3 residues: CASSLGGGNYNEQFF. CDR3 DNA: TGTGCCAGCAGCTTGGGGGGCGGGAACTACAATGAGCAGTTCTTC.

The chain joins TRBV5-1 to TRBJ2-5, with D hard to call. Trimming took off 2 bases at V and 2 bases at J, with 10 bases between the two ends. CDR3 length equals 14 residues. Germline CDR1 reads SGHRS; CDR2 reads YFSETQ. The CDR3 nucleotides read TGCGCCAGCAGCTTTCGTCAGAGTCAAGAGACCCAGTACTTC. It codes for CASSFRQSQETQYF.

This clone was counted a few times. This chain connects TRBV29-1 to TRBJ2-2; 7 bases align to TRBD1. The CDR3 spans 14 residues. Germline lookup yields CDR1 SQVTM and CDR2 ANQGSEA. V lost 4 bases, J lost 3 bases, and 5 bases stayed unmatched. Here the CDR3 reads CSVAGQAYTGELFF. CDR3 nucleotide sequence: TGCAGCGTTGCTGGACAGGCATACACCGGGGAGCTGTTTTTT.

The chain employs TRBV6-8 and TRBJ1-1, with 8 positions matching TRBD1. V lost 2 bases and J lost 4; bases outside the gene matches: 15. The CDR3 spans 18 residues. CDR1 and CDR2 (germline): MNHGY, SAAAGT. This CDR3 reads CASSYLDRAGMAATEAFF. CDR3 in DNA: TGTGCCAGCAGTTACCTGGACAGGGCGGGCATGGCTGCCACTGAAGCTTTCTTT.

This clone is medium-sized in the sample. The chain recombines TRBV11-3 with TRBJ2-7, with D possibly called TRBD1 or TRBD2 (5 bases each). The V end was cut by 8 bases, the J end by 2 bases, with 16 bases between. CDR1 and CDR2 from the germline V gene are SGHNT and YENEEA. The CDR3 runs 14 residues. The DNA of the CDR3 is TGTGCCAGCGCTACCGGGACGGGGACCTACGAGCAGTACTTC. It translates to CASATGTGTYEQYF.

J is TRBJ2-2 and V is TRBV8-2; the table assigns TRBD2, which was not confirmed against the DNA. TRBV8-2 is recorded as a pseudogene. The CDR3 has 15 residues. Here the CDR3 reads CASSFAGSNTGELFF. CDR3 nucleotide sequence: TGTGCCAGCAGTTTCGCGGGGTCAAACACCGGGGAGCTGTTTTTT.

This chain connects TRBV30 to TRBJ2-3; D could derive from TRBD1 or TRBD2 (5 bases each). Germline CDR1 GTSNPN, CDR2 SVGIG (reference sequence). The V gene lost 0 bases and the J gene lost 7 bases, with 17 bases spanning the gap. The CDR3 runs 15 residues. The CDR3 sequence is CAWSVPGTYGNTQYF. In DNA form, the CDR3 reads TGTGCCTGGAGTGTACCCGGGACCTATGGGAATACGCAGTATTTT. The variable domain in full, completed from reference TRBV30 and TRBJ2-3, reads SQTIHQWPATLVQPVGSPLSLECTVEGTSNPNLYWYRQAAGRGLQLLFYSVGIGQISSEVPQNLSASRPQDRQFILSSKKLLLSDSGFYLCAWSVPGTYGNTQYFGPGTRLTVL.

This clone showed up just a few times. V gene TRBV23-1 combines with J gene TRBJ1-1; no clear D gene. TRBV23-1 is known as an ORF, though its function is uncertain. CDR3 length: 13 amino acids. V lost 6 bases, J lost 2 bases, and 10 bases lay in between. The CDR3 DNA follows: TGCGCCAGCAGCCCTTACATCAACACTGAAGCTTTCTTT. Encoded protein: CASSPYINTEAFF.

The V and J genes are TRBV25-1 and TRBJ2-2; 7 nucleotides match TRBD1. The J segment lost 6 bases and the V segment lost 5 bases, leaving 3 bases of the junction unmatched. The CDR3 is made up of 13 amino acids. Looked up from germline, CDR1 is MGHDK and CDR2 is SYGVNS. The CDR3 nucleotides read TGTGCCAGCAGTTTACAGGGGCCCGGGGAGCTGTTTTTT. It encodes CASSLQGPGELFF.

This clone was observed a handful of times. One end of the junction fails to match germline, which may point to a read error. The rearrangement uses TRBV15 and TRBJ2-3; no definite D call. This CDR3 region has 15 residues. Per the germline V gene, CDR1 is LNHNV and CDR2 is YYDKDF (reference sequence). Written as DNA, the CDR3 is TGTGCCAGCAGCTTAGAATACCTACGCACAGATACGCAGTATTTT. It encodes CASSLEYLRTDTQYF.

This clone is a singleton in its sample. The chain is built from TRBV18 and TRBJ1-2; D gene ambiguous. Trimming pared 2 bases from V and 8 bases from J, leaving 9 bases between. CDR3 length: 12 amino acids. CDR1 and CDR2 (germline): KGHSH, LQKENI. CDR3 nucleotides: TGTGCCAGCTCACCAGGGGTAAGCGGCTACACCTTC. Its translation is CASSPGVSGYTF. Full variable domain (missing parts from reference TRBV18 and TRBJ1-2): NAGVMQNPRHLVRRRGQEARLRCSPMKGHSHVYWYRQLPEEGLKFMVYLQKENIIDESGMPKERFSAEFPKEGPSILRIQQVVRGDSAAYFCASSPGVSGYTFGSGTRLTVV.

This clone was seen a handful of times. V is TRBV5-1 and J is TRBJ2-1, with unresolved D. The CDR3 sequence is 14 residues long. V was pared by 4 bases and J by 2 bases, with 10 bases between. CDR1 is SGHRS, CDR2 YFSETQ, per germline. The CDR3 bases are TGCGCCAGCAGCCCTGCTAACACCTACAATGAGCAGTTCTTC. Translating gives CASSPANTYNEQFF.

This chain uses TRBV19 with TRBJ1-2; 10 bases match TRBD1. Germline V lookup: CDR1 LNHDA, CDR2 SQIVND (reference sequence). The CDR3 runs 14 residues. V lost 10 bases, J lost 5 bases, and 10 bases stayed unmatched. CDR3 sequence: CAISSGQGSYGYTF. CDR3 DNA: TGTGCCATTTCCTCGGGACAGGGGAGTTATGGCTACACCTTC.

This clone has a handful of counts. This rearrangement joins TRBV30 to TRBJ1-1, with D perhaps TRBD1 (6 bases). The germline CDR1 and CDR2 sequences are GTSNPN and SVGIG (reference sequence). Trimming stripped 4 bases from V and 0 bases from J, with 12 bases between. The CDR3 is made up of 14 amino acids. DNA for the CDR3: TGTGCCTGGATTCCGGGACACATGAACACTGAAGCTTTCTTT. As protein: CAWIPGHMNTEAFF.

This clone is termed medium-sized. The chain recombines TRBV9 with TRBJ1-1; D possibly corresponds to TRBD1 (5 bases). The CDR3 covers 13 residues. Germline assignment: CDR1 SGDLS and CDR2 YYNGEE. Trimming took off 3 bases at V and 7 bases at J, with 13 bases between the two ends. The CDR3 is CASSAWDGNEAFF. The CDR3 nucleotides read TGTGCCAGCAGCGCCTGGGACGGGAATGAAGCTTTCTTT.

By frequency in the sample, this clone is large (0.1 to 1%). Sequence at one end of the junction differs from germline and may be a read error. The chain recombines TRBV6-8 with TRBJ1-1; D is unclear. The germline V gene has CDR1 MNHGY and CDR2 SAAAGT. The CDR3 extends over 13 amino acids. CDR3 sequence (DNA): TGTGCCATCAGTCAAGGTTCGAACACTGAAGCTTTCTTT. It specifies CAISQGSNTEAFF.

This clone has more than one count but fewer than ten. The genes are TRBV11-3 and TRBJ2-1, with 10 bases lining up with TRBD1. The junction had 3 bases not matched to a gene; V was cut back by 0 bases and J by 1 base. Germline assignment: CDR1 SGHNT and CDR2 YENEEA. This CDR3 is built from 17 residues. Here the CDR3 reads CASSLDPGQGSYNEQFF. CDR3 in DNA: TGTGCCAGCAGCTTAGATCCGGGACAGGGGTCCTACAATGAGCAGTTCTTC.

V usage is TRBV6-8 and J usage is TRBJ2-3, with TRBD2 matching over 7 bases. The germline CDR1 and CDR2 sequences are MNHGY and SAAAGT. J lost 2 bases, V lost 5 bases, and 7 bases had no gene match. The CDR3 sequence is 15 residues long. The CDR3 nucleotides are TGTGCCAGCAGTGAGTCTAGCGGAGACACAGATACGCAGTATTTT. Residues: CASSESSGDTDTQYF.

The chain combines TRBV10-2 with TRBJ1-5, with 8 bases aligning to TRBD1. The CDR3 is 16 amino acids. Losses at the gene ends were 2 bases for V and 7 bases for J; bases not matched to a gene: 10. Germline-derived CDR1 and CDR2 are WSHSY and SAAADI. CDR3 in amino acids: CASSEEDRGGGQPQHF. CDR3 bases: TGCGCCAGCAGTGAGGAAGACAGGGGAGGAGGACAGCCCCAGCATTTT.

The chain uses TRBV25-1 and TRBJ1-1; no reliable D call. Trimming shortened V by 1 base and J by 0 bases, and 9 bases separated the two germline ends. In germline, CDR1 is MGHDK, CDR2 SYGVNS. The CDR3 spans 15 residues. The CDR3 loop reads CASSESGSMNTEAFF. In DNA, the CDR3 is TGTGCCAGCAGTGAATCTGGCAGCATGAACACTGAAGCTTTCTTT.

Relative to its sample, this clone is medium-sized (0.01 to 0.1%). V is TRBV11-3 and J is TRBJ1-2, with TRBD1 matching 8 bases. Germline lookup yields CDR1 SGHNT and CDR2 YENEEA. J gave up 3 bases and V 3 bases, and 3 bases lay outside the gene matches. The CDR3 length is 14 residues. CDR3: CASSLTDRDYGYTF. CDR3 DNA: TGTGCCAGCAGCTTGACGGACAGGGACTATGGCTACACCTTC.

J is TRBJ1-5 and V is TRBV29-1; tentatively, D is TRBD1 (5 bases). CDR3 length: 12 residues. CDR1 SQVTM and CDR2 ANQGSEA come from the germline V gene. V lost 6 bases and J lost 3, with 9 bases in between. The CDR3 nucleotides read TGCAGCGTGGGGGACCTCAATCAGCCCCAGCATTTT. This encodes CSVGDLNQPQHF.

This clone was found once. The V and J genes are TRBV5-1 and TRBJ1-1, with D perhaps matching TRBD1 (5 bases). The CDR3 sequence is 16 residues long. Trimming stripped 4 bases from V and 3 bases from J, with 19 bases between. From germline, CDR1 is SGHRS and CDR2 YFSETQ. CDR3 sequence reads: CASSLQPQGWDTEAFF. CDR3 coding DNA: TGCGCCAGCAGCCTTCAACCCCAGGGATGGGACACTGAAGCTTTCTTT.